This TCR beta chain was retrieved from a study of T-cell memory formation after mild COVID-19. MiXCR, applied by TCRdb to the 5' RACE reads, yields one record per CDR3 protein. The sample includes about 350,000 distinct CDR3 sequences, about an eighth of them seen just once. Germline CDR1 ENHRY, CDR2 SYGVKD. This CDR3 contains 15 residues. Trimming took 3 bases from V and 4 from J, leaving 15 bases between them. The V and J genes are TRBV10-3 and TRBJ2-5, with a weak D call TRBD2 (7 bases). Sequenced: PBMCs or a T cell subset sorted from them (not recorded which). The TCR originated in a man aged 18 to 30 who had mild COVID-19 (a few samples of this study predate the infection). Cell type and time point are not known. The CDR3 spells CAISDTGGRGETQYF. The CDR3 nucleotides read TGTGCCATCAGTGATACCGGGGGGCGTGGAGAGACCCAGTACTTC.